These 22 T cell receptor beta chains were sequenced from one sample in a study of blood T cell repertoires in COVID-19. Profiling relied on immunoSEQ multiplex PCR, and the TCRdb table lists in-frame clones only, not all of them. The sample lists tens of thousands of clones, around 80% occurring once. Source material: peripheral blood. The receptors were sampled from a man aged 55 to 70 with acute or convalescent COVID-19.

The V call is TRBV19, the J call TRBJ1-5, with 8 bases identical to TRBD1. Germline CDR1 and CDR2: LNHDA and SQIVND (reference sequence). This CDR3 is built from 13 residues. The V and J ends lost 4 bases and 7 bases, in that order; junction bases with no gene match: 3. The CDR3 DNA sequence: TGTGCCAGTAGTAAGGACAGGGCCCAGCCCCAGCATTTT. Translation gives CASSKDRAQPQHF.

The chain recombines TRBV7-9 with TRBJ1-2; D unresolved. Deletions cut 1 base from V and 6 bases from J, with 6 bases between. Germline V CDR1 and CDR2: SEHNR, FQNEAQ (reference sequence). CDR3 size: 12 residues. The CDR3 DNA is TGTGCCAGCAGCTTAGTGCGGGATGGCTACACCTTC. This sequence encodes CASSLVRDGYTF.

V gene TRBV2 combines with J gene TRBJ2-7; 8 bases line up with TRBD2. The CDR3 is 17 amino acids. The J segment lost 1 base and the V segment lost 7 bases, leaving 15 bases of the junction unmatched. CDR1 and CDR2 (germline): SNHLY, FYNNEI. The CDR3 DNA follows: TGTGCCAGCAAGGGCGGATTAGAACTAGCGGCATCCTACGAGCAGTACTTC. Its protein product is CASKGGLELAASYEQYF.

The V gene is TRBV7-3, the J gene TRBJ2-1; tentative D call: TRBD2 (7 bases). The CDR3 length is 14 residues. Trimming took 2 bases from V and 10 from J, leaving 15 bases between them. Looked up from germline, CDR1 is SGHTA and CDR2 is FQGTGA. CDR3 residues: CASSLAGAPNEQFF. The CDR3 DNA reads as TGTGCCAGCAGCTTAGCGGGGGCTCCAAACGAGCAGTTCTTC.

The CDR3 nucleotides are TGTGCCAGCAGTTCGAGCGGACAGGGGCGTAACTATGGCTACACCTTC. Amino acid sequence: CASSSSGQGRNYGYTF. The chain joins TRBV28 to TRBJ1-2; 9 bases align to TRBD1. Looked up from germline, CDR1 is MDHEN and CDR2 is SYDVKM. Trimming took 4 bases from V and 1 from J; bases not matched to a gene: 7. CDR3 length equals 16 residues.

V is TRBV5-1 and J is TRBJ2-3, with TRBD2 matching 13 bases. Germline V gene sequence: CDR1 SGHRS, CDR2 YFSETQ. The CDR3 sequence is 17 residues long. V shed 0 bases and J 6 bases; nucleotides not matched to a gene: 7. CDR3 in DNA: TGCGCCAGCAGCTTGGGGGGACTAGCGGGGATGACGGATACGCAGTATTTT. Its translation: CASSLGGLAGMTDTQYF.

In DNA form, the CDR3 reads TGTGCCAGCAGCTTAGGGCTTAGGGGGCAGAATGAGCAGTTCTTC. Translation: CASSLGLRGQNEQFF. The chain combines TRBV11-3 with TRBJ2-1; 7 bases match TRBD1. CDR3 length: 15 amino acids. J gave up 7 bases and V 1 base, and 7 bases lay outside the gene matches. Germline V gene sequence: CDR1 SGHNT, CDR2 YENEEA.

This chain joins TRBV3-1 (or the pseudogene TRBV3-2) and TRBJ2-3; TRBD2 is a possible D gene (5 bases). CDR1 is LGHDT and CDR2 is YNNKEL in the germline V gene (reference sequence). CDR3 length: 14 amino acids. V lost 1 base and J 6 bases, leaving 11 bases between the germline ends. The CDR3 is CASSQVDSGDTQYF. The CDR3 DNA reads as TGTGCCAGCAGCCAAGTGGATTCGGGGGATACGCAGTATTTT.

This clone has just a few counts. This rearrangement joins TRBV7-2 to TRBJ2-5, with D maybe TRBD1 (6 bases). Trimming left V 2 bases short and J 0 bases short, with 7 bases between. Per the germline V gene, CDR1 is SGHTA and CDR2 is FQGNSA. The CDR3 sequence is 14 residues long. In DNA, the CDR3 is TGTGCCAGCAGCTTAAACAGGGACCAAGAGACCCAGTACTTC. It codes for CASSLNRDQETQYF.

This clone was recorded a few times. This chain joins TRBV3-1 (or the pseudogene TRBV3-2) and TRBJ1-1, with D perhaps TRBD1 (5 bases). Trimming shortened V by 3 bases and J by 4 bases, and 15 bases separated the two germline ends. This CDR3 comprises 15 residues. CDR1 and CDR2 from the germline V gene are LGHDT and YNNKEL (reference sequence). The CDR3 here is CASSQHRLRGTEAFF. The CDR3 DNA follows: TGTGCCAGCAGCCAGCACAGGCTCAGAGGCACTGAAGCTTTCTTT.

This clone was observed once. The chain combines TRBV9 with TRBJ2-5; 8 nucleotides align to TRBD2. Trimming removed 0 bases from V and 2 bases from J; junction bases left unmatched: 9. This CDR3 is built from 17 residues. Germline V CDR1 and CDR2: SGDLS, YYNGEE. The DNA of the CDR3 is TGTGCCAGCAGCGTAGCGGGGGGGGGACTCTTTCAAGAGACCCAGTACTTC. Its protein is CASSVAGGGLFQETQYF.

The genes are TRBV2 and TRBJ2-3; 11 bases match TRBD2. Germline V CDR1 and CDR2: SNHLY, FYNNEI. The CDR3 is 17 residues long. The J segment lost 2 bases and the V segment lost 4 bases, leaving 8 bases of the junction unmatched. This CDR3 reads CASSGGIAGGITDTQYF. The CDR3 DNA is TGTGCCAGCAGTGGAGGTATAGCGGGGGGGATCACAGATACGCAGTATTTT.

V is TRBV7-2 and J is TRBJ2-3; 10 bases line up with TRBD2. The germline V gene encodes CDR1 SGHTA and CDR2 FQGNSA. The CDR3 covers 17 residues. V was pared by 2 bases and J by 1 base, with 6 bases of the junction left unmatched. CDR3 sequence: CASSLSSGTSGTDTQYF. CDR3 nucleotide sequence: TGTGCCAGCAGCTTATCCTCCGGGACTAGCGGCACAGATACGCAGTATTTT.

Only a few counts were recorded for this clone. This chain joins TRBV4-3 and TRBJ2-7, with a tentative D call TRBD2 (5 bases). In germline, CDR1 is LGHNA, CDR2 YSLEER. This CDR3 spans 20 amino acids. V lost 0 bases and J lost 0, with 24 bases in between. The CDR3 region has the DNA TGCGCCAGCAGCCAAGATATTCGACCCGGCGGAGGAAGAAGCTCCTACGAGCAGTACTTC. It is translated as CASSQDIRPGGGRSSYEQYF.

The chain is built from TRBV18 and TRBJ1-1; D possibly corresponds to TRBD1 (6 bases). The CDR3 has 16 residues. Germline V CDR1 and CDR2: KGHSH, LQKENI. Trimming shortened V by 5 bases and J by 0 bases, and 16 bases separated the two germline ends. The CDR3 is CASSLQQGQMNTEAFF. The CDR3 DNA is TGTGCCAGCTCATTACAACAGGGTCAAATGAACACTGAAGCTTTCTTT.

This chain uses TRBV19 with TRBJ2-1, with 8 positions matching TRBD1. From germline, CDR1 is LNHDA and CDR2 SQIVND (reference sequence). J lost 3 bases, V lost 7 bases, and 8 bases had no gene match. The CDR3 has 15 amino acids. CDR3 bases: TGTGCCAGTACCCCCCCTGGGACAGGCTACAATGAGCAGTTCTTC. Its translation: CASTPPGTGYNEQFF.

This clone was observed a handful of times. This chain uses TRBV2 with TRBJ1-2, with D tentatively TRBD1 (6 bases). V gave up 7 bases and J gave up 4 bases, with 10 bases separating them. The germline V gene encodes CDR1 SNHLY and CDR2 FYNNEI. CDR3 length: 12 amino acids. CDR3 DNA: TGTGCCAGCACCCGAGGGGGCTATGGCTACACCTTC. Translated, it gives CASTRGGYGYTF.

V gene TRBV24-1 combines with J gene TRBJ2-1; D might be TRBD2 (6 bases). This CDR3 comprises 15 residues. Germline values: CDR1 KGHDR, CDR2 SFDVKD. Trimming removed 9 bases from V and 0 bases from J, with 14 bases in between. CDR3 bases: TGTGCCACCTCCCTGCGGGGCCGCTCCTACAATGAGCAGTTCTTC. Its translation is CATSLRGRSYNEQFF.

V gene TRBV5-4 combines with J gene TRBJ2-5; tentatively, D is TRBD1 (5 bases). The CDR3 is 14 amino acids. V lost 2 bases and J lost 4, with 12 bases in between. CDR1 SGHNT and CDR2 YYREEE come from the germline V gene (reference sequence). The CDR3 region has the DNA TGTGCCAGCAGCTTCGACAGTAGGACAGAGACCCAGTACTTC. As protein: CASSFDSRTETQYF.

V is TRBV10-3 and J is TRBJ2-3; tentative D call: TRBD1 (5 bases). The CDR3 is 16 amino acids. V shed 4 bases and J shed 1 base, with 15 bases lying between them. Germline lookup yields CDR1 ENHRY and CDR2 SYGVKD. The CDR3 loop reads CAISAFDSYRTDTQYF. The CDR3 DNA reads TGTGCCATCAGTGCCTTTGACAGCTATCGCACAGATACGCAGTATTTT.

V is TRBV5-6 and J is TRBJ2-7, with TRBD1 matching 7 bases. V trimming: 4 bases; J trimming: 4 bases; junction bases outside the gene matches: 8. The CDR3 covers 14 residues. Germline-derived CDR1 and CDR2 are SGHDT and YYEEEE. The CDR3 coding sequence is TGTGCCAGCAGCCCGACAGGGTCCCGTTACGAGCAGTACTTC. Encoded protein: CASSPTGSRYEQYF.

A few counts support this clone. The chain combines TRBV5-6 with TRBJ2-7; tentatively, D is TRBD2 (5 bases). CDR1 and CDR2 (germline): SGHDT, YYEEEE. Trimming stripped 0 bases from V and 2 bases from J, with 15 bases between. The CDR3 is 16 amino acids. The CDR3 region is CASSLVSGKPPYEQYF. The CDR3, as DNA: TGTGCCAGCAGCTTGGTCAGCGGCAAACCCCCCTACGAGCAGTACTTC.